This TCR beta chain was identified in a study of monozygotic twins with inflammatory bowel disease. Worth noting for this clonotype: Antigen unknown.

Study outcomes and limitations: The study supported no single strong signal or clonotype linked to IBD.

A template switching step added UMIs, each with a 6-nucleotide sample barcode. No DNA is given; TCRdb re-called the 5' RACE reads and lists each CDR3 protein once. Its table records some 440,000 distinct CDR3 sequences. Sequencing was carried out using blood. This sequence originates from a human donor with ulcerative colitis or Crohn's disease, or a healthy co-twin of an affected twin (not recorded which).

The CDR3: CSARVVKGLTDTQYF. This chain uses TRBV20-1 with TRBJ2-3; TCRdb designates TRBD2, a call that cannot be tested without DNA. The CDR3 runs to 15 residues. Germline CDR1 DFQATT, CDR2 SNEGSKA (reference sequence).